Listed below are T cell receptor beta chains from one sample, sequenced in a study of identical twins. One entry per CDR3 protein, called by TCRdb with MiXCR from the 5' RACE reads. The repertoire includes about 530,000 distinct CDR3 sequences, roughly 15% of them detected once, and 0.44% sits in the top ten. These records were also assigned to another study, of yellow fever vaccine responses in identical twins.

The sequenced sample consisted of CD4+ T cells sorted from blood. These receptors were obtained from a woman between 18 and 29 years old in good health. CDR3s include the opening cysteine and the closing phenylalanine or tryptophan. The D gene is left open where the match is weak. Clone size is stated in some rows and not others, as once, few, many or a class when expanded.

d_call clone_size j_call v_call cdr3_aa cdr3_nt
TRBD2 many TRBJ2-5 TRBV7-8 CASSLRSASGGFLRETQYF TGTGCCAGCAGCTTACGATCAGCTAGCGGGGGGTTTCTGCGGGAGACCCAGTACTTC
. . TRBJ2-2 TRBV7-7 CASSPLLGNAGELFF TGTGCCAGCAGCCCTCTACTAGGGAACGCCGGGGAGCTGTTTTTT
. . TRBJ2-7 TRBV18 CASSPDFEQYF TGTGCCAGCTCACCCGATTTCGAGCAGTACTTC
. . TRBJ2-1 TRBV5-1 CASSRTTAGNNEQFF TGCGCCAGCAGCCGAACCACGGCAGGTAACAATGAGCAGTTCTTC
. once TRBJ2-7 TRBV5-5 CASSFGPLVYEQYF TGTGCCAGCAGCTTCGGACCCTTAGTCTACGAGCAGTACTTC
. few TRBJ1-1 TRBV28 CASSLGMPGPGTEAFF TGTGCCAGCAGTCTTGGCATGCCGGGGCCAGGGACTGAAGCTTTCTTT
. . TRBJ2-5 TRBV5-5 CASRLQDQETQYF TGTGCCAGCAGGTTACAGGACCAAGAGACCCAGTACTTC
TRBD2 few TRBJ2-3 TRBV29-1 CSVERGVSTDTQYF TGCAGCGTTGAACGGGGGGTGTCCACAGATACGCAGTATTTT
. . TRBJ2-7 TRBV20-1 CSARASSNEQYF TGCAGTGCTAGAGCGTCTTCCAACGAGCAGTACTTC
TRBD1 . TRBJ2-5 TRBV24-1 CATSGQTGARQETQYF TGTGCCACCAGTGGCCAGACAGGGGCTCGGCAAGAGACCCAGTACTTC
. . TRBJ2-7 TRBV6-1 CATGNYEQYF TGTGCCACGGGCAACTACGAGCAGTACTTC
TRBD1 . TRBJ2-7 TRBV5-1 CASSFGTGGPREQYF TGCGCCAGCAGCTTTGGGACAGGGGGCCCACGCGAGCAGTACTTC
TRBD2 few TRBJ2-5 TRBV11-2 CASSLGMPSGYQETQYF TGTGCCAGCAGCTTAGGCATGCCTAGCGGATACCAAGAGACCCAGTACTTC
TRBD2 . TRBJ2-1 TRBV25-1 CASRGTSGGLEQFF TGTGCCAGCAGGGGGACTAGCGGGGGTCTTGAGCAGTTCTTC
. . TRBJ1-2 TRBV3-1 CASSQESGAWGYTF TGTGCCAGCAGCCAAGAGTCGGGGGCGTGGGGCTACACCTTC
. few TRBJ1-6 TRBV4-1 CASSQDGRQGGSPLHF TGCGCCAGCAGCCAAGACGGAAGGCAGGGCGGCTCACCCCTCCACTTT
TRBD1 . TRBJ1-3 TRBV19 CASSQQGQGNTIYF TGTGCCAGTAGTCAACAGGGGCAAGGAAACACCATATATTTT
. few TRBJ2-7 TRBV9 CASSVDLLTYEQYF TGTGCCAGCAGCGTAGACCTTTTGACCTACGAGCAGTACTTC
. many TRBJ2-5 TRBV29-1 CSVLTGTHQETQYF TGCAGCGTTCTGACCGGGACTCACCAAGAGACCCAGTACTTC
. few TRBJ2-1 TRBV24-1 CATSDLGPPPLFF TGTGCCACCAGTGATTTAGGACCCCCACCGTTGTTCTTC
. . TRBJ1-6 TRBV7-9 CASSPPGVSQNNSPLHF TGTGCCAGCAGCCCGCCGGGGGTCTCTCAAAACAATTCACCCCTCCACTTT
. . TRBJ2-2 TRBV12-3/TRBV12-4 CASTLGVGTNFRGELFF TGTGCCAGCACCCTTGGGGTAGGAACTAACTTTAGAGGGGAGCTGTTTTTT
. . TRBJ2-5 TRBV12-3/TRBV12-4 CASSFNQAIQETQYF TGTGCCAGCAGTTTTAACCAGGCGATCCAAGAGACCCAGTACTTC
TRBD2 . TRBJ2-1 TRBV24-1 CATSDSGLAGGWEQFF TGTGCCACCAGTGATTCCGGACTAGCGGGAGGGTGGGAGCAGTTCTTC
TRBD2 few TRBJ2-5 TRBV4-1 CASSHLGLAGGEETQYF TGCGCCAGCAGCCACCTGGGACTAGCGGGAGGGGAGGAGACCCAGTACTTC
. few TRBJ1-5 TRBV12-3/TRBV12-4 CASSLRQDSNQPQHF TGTGCCAGCAGTTTAAGGCAGGATAGCAATCAGCCCCAGCATTTT
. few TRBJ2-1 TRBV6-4 CASSELLGNEQFF TGTGCCAGCAGTGAACTTTTAGGGAATGAGCAGTTCTTC
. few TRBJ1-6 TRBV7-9 CASSLGGGTGSPLHF TGTGCCAGCAGCTTAGGAGGGGGTACGGGTTCACCCCTCCACTTT
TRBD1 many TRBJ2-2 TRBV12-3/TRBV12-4 CACWDRANTGELFF TGTGCCTGCTGGGACAGGGCTAACACCGGGGAGCTGTTTTTT
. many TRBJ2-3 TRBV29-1 CSVEGPGSTDTQYF TGCAGCGTTGAAGGCCCGGGTAGCACAGATACGCAGTATTTT
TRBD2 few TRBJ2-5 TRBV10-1 CASRPGLADRETQYF TGCGCCAGCAGACCGGGACTAGCGGATCGAGAGACCCAGTACTTC
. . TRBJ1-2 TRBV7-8 CASSSTQTHGYTF TGTGCCAGCAGCTCCACTCAGACCCATGGCTACACCTTC